Sequencing of this T cell receptor (beta chain) was carried out in a study of cytomegalovirus exposure and HLA in healthy donors. The PCR ran on 60 Vbeta and 13 Jbeta primers. In the study's own analysis: Per a later analysis, the number of unique TCR beta chains was around 79 million, of which some 10 million were shared. Here immunoSEQ multiplex PCR was the method, and the copy in TCRdb shows in-frame clones only, minus some. The DNA gave D and trimming, while V, J and clone size come from that table. The table records some 99,000 clones, roughly 71% of them present only once. CDR1 and CDR2 (germline): SGHVS, FNYEAQ. V gave up 5 bases and J gave up 7 bases, with 27 bases separating them. The CDR3 has 18 amino acids.

The rearrangement uses TRBV7-6 and TRBJ1-3; a possible D gene is TRBD1 (5 bases). The sequenced material came from PBMCs. The TCR was taken from a woman in her 70s in good health and CMV-seropositive. CDR3 residues: CASSPLTGRDSRRNTIYF. CDR3 DNA sequence: TGTGCCAGCAGCCCACTTACGGGTAGGGACTCGCGGAGGAACACCATATATTTT.